Given below is one T cell receptor (beta chain) in context. The antigen it recognizes is unknown. One base away there is no much larger clone; base qualities are not given. This sample was taken from a study of shared clonotypes between healthy human individuals (dated by TCRdb to the early 2020s). Concerning the study at large: The cohort included three men and a couple of women between 18 and 49 years of age. To increase sequencing depth and limit assay-specific biases, different laboratories used diverse techniques to prepare libraries and sequence TCR repertoires. Each donor's leukapheresis produced roughly between about 0.9 and 9.5 billion PBMCs. For each donor, CD4 naive and CD4 memory were each run on three plates, CD8 naive on two plates, and CD8 memory on one plate. To estimate repertoire size and how much clonotype sharing occurs between individuals, the study deeply sequenced the blood TCR repertoires of 5 or 6 healthy adults. General conclusions and limits of the study: Only blood was sampled, and tissue TCR repertoires likely differ from those in blood. Even with the large sequencing depth, rarefaction of the sorted-subset datasets indicated that sequencing was incomplete. Pairwise subsampling led to the expectation that sequencing depth would affect the degree of clonotype sharing among donors. Larger estimated clonotype richness was generally found for naive subsets than for memory subsets. Approximately 5% of naive CD4, 3.5% of naive CD8, about 2.1% of memory CD4, and about 0.4% of memory CD8 clonotypes were shared across several donors. The small number of donors limited the genetic and exposure-history diversity represented. Clonotypes shared by all four sorted-subset donors showed higher generation probabilities than non-shared clonotypes.

The donors were healthy, HIV-negative adults with no recently reported acute infections or vaccinations. Every donor was a Caucasian adult residing in Nashville, Tennessee, USA. Magnetic negative selection was used to enrich CD4+ T cells, after which naive cells were positively selected on CD45RA and the negative fraction became the memory subset. After blood collection by leukapheresis, PBMCs were isolated using Ficoll-Histopaque density gradient centrifugation and then cryopreserved in the vapor phase of liquid nitrogen. Analytical flow cytometry was used to check the purity and quantity of every magnetically sorted T cell population. From each sorted fraction, genomic DNA was isolated and quantified by UV absorbance on a Nanodrop 2000c. Using the deep immunoSEQ assay, TCR CDR3 regions were amplified from genomic DNA by multiplex PCR. Genomic DNA extracted from each cell subset was distributed evenly over all wells of several immunoSEQ 96-well plates, and each plate served as one replicate. Each replicate PCR for sorted subsets received around 210 ng genomic DNA, equal to about 30,000 T cell genomes. The purified libraries were quantified using a Qubit 3.0 fluorometer, sized with a Bioanalyzer 2100, and then quantified again using the KAPA Library Quantification kit. Every immunoSEQ 96-well plate was sequenced on a dedicated single-read 150-cycle Illumina NextSeq 550 flow cell. In the original analysis: Because only junctional sequences without quality scores were contained in the immunoSEQ output, filtering matching that applied to full-length reads could not be performed. To assign V/J genes and CDR3, sequences were annotated against IMGT germline references using PyIR, a Python wrapper for IgBLAST v1.9. Reads with weak V/J assignments (E-value above 1e-6), missing CDR3, stop codons, out-of-frame junctions, or ambiguous translated residues were removed. V3J clonotypes were defined as sequences sharing an identical inferred V gene, J gene, and CDR3 amino acid sequence. Percentage overlap between repertoires was calculated by dividing the number of shared unique clonotypes by the size of the smaller repertoire. Three approaches were used to assess repertoire richness: RTK rarefaction, the Chao1 estimator, and Recon v2.1 estimates of unobserved clonotypes. For all TCRbeta clonotypes obtained by the gDNA method from a handful of donors, generation probabilities were computed with OLGA. Sourced from immuneACCESS, this table was stored by TCRdb with only in-frame sequences that have V and J called. A share of the clones is absent; for the studies checked, an unresolved V gene accounts for under half, and the remainder has no known explanation. That table supplies the V and J calls and clone size; D and trimming were determined from the DNA. Here the sample has 190,000 or so clones; roughly 70% occur a single time. About 10% of the sample is taken by the ten largest.

Measured from the cysteine to the phenylalanine, the CDR3 is 15 residues long. Here the CDR3 DNA is all that survives: 45 bases in frame from base 1. As encoded in the germline V gene (reference sequence), CDR1 is SEHNR while CDR2 is FQNEAQ. V is pared back by 8 bases and J by 1 base, with 17 bases lying between the germline termini. Material for sequencing was memory CD4+ T cells sorted from blood. Read against the paper, the sample's cell subset or site label means: CD45RA-negative fraction. The chain is assembled from TRBV7-9 and TRBJ1-1; too little of a D gene remains to name it. The TCR was taken from a young man in good health. Here the CDR3 is given as CASRFLAQGNTEAFF. Here is the DNA: TGTGCCAGCCGGTTTCTTGCCCAAGGGAACACTGAAGCTTTCTTT. Joined to the reference TRBV7-9 and TRBJ1-1 proteins, this CDR3 gives the full variable domain: DTGVSQNPRHKITKRGQNVTFRCDPISEHNRLYWYRQTLGQGPEFLTYFQNEAQLEKSRLLSDRFSAERPKGSFSTLEIQRTEQGDSAMYLCASRFLAQGNTEAFFGQGTRLTVV.